Listed here are 13 T cell receptor beta chains from one sample, sequenced in a study of blood T cell repertoires in COVID-19. This table comes from immunoSEQ multiplex PCR, and its TCRdb copy is limited to in-frame clones, with some not included. This repertoire shows fewer than 250,000 clones, over 75% found once; its top ten account for 9.5% to 15%. Sequencing was done on a sample of peripheral blood. All receptors come from a woman aged 50 to 65 with acute or convalescent COVID-19.

This clone turned up a few times. This rearrangement joins TRBV18 to TRBJ2-7; D might be TRBD2 (5 bases). Germline V lookup: CDR1 KGHSH, CDR2 LQKENI. CDR3 length: 13 residues. V was clipped by 1 base and J by 4 bases, with 8 bases between them. DNA for the CDR3: TGTGCCAGCTCACCACGAGGGAAGTACGAGCAGTACTTC. This encodes CASSPRGKYEQYF.

The genes are TRBV4-3 and TRBJ2-7; 12 bases agree with TRBD2. Germline V gene lookup returns CDR1 LGHNA and CDR2 YSLEER. J gave up 3 bases and V 1 base, and 1 base lay outside the gene matches. The CDR3 contains 15 residues. The CDR3 bases are TGCGCCAGCAGCCAAGCACTAGCGGGGGGCTACGAGCAGTACTTC. Translating it yields CASSQALAGGYEQYF.

V gene TRBV7-8 combines with J gene TRBJ2-7; the match to TRBD2 covers 9 bases. Unmatched junction bases numbered 1, after V lost 1 base and J lost 6 bases. This CDR3 has 13 amino acids. CDR1 and CDR2 from the germline V gene are SGHVS and FQNEAQ. This CDR3 is CASSLGGRGEQYF. The CDR3 DNA follows: TGTGCCAGCAGCTTAGGCGGGAGGGGCGAGCAGTACTTC.

This clone has ten or more counts. This chain joins TRBV6-5 and TRBJ2-1; the match to TRBD2 covers 7 bases. Germline V gene lookup returns CDR1 MNHEY and CDR2 SVGAGI. V trimming: 6 bases; J trimming: 4 bases; junction bases outside the gene matches: 9. This CDR3 comprises 15 residues. The chain's CDR3 is CASSSLAEGYNEQFF. The CDR3 nucleotides are TGTGCCAGCAGCTCCCTAGCGGAAGGGTACAATGAGCAGTTCTTC.

V is TRBV30 and J is TRBJ1-6; 10 bases are a match to TRBD1. The germline CDR1 and CDR2 sequences are GTSNPN and SVGIG (reference sequence). CDR3 length: 15 amino acids. V shed 0 bases, J shed 8 bases, and the junction held 4 bases outside the gene matches. As DNA, the CDR3 is TGTGCCTGGAGTGTAAGGGACAGGGGTTATTCACCCCTCCACTTT. The encoded protein is CAWSVRDRGYSPLHF.

The V and J genes are TRBV5-5 and TRBJ1-5, with D hard to call. In germline, CDR1 is SGHKS, CDR2 YYEKEE (reference sequence). The CDR3 spans 14 residues. V lost 0 bases to trimming and J lost 7 bases, with 11 bases between them. The CDR3 protein is CASSLVAGGQPQHF. CDR3 bases: TGTGCCAGCAGCTTGGTGGCAGGCGGGCAGCCCCAGCATTTT.

The CDR3 reads CASIGGPGNTEAFF. CDR3 coding DNA: TGTGCCAGCATCGGAGGTCCCGGGAACACTGAAGCTTTCTTT. The genes are TRBV6-4 and TRBJ1-1; D is unclear. CDR1 and CDR2 (germline): MRHNA, SNTAGT. CDR3 length equals 14 residues. Trimming shortened V by 7 bases and J by 1 base, and 13 bases separated the two germline ends.

This clone was observed a few times. The genes are TRBV27 and TRBJ1-1; 7 nucleotides match TRBD1. Germline V gene lookup returns CDR1 MNHEY and CDR2 SMNVEV (reference sequence). V was pared by 5 bases and J by 4 bases, with 4 bases of the junction left unmatched. CDR3 size: 13 residues. DNA for the CDR3: TGTGCCAGCAGTCCTAGACAGGGCACTGAAGCTTTCTTT. This codes for CASSPRQGTEAFF.

The CDR3 coding sequence is TGTGCCAGCAGTGCTGGGACAAAGAGCTCTGGAAACACCATATATTTT. This translates into CASSAGTKSSGNTIYF. The gene calls are TRBV2 and TRBJ1-3; D is perhaps TRBD1 (6 bases). Germline CDR1 and CDR2: SNHLY and FYNNEI. The CDR3 sequence is 16 residues long. V lost 4 bases to trimming and J lost 0 bases, with 13 bases between them.

This chain connects TRBV5-1 to TRBJ1-2; 8 bases align to TRBD1. Trimming took 0 bases from V and 6 from J; bases not matched to a gene: 7. Germline lookup yields CDR1 SGHRS and CDR2 YFSETQ. The CDR3 contains 15 residues. Here the CDR3 DNA reads TGCGCCAGCAGCTTGGAAACCGGGACAGGCAATGGCTACACCTTC. The encoded protein is CASSLETGTGNGYTF.

At least ten counts were recorded for this clone. The genes are TRBV6-5 and TRBJ2-1; perhaps TRBD1 as D (6 bases). This CDR3 comprises 15 residues. V lost 6 bases to trimming and J lost 5 bases, with 17 bases between them. Germline lookup yields CDR1 MNHEY and CDR2 SVGAGI. CDR3 in amino acids: CASRPSTGIHNEQFF. The CDR3 DNA reads as TGTGCCAGCAGACCATCGACAGGCATACACAATGAGCAGTTCTTC.

This chain joins TRBV14 and TRBJ1-2; 7 bases are shared with TRBD1. Looked up from germline, CDR1 is SGHDN and CDR2 is FVKESK. The V segment lost 3 bases and the J segment 8 bases; nucleotides outside the gene matches: 15. The CDR3 contains 16 residues. In DNA, the CDR3 is TGTGCCAGCAGCCACCTCCCGGGACAGCGTCTGGAGGGCTACACCTTC. Encoded protein: CASSHLPGQRLEGYTF.

The chain has TRBV20-1 and TRBJ1-1; D remains ambiguous. The CDR3 length is 11 residues. V dropped 0 bases and J dropped 6 bases, with 5 bases sitting between them. CDR1 is DFQATT, CDR2 SNEGSKA, per germline (reference sequence). The CDR3 spells CSARELAEAFF. The CDR3 DNA reads TGCAGTGCTAGAGAACTAGCTGAAGCTTTCTTT.